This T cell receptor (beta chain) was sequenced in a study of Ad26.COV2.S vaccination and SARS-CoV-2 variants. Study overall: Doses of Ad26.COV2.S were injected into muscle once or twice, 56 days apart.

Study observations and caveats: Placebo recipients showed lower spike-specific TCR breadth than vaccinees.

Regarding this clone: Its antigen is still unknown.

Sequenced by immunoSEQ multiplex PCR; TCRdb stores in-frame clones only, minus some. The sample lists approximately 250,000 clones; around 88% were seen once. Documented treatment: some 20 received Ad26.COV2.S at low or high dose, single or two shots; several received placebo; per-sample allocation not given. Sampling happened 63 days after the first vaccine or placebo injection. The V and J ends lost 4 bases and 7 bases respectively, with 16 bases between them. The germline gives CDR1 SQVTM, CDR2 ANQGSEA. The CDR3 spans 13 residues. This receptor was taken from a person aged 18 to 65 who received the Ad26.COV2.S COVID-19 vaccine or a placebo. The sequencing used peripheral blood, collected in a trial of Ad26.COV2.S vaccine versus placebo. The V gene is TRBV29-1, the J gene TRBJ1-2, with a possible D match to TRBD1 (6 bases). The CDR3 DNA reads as TGCAGCGTTGGAAGGGGGGGTATCGGTGGCTACACCTTC. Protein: CSVGRGGIGGYTF.